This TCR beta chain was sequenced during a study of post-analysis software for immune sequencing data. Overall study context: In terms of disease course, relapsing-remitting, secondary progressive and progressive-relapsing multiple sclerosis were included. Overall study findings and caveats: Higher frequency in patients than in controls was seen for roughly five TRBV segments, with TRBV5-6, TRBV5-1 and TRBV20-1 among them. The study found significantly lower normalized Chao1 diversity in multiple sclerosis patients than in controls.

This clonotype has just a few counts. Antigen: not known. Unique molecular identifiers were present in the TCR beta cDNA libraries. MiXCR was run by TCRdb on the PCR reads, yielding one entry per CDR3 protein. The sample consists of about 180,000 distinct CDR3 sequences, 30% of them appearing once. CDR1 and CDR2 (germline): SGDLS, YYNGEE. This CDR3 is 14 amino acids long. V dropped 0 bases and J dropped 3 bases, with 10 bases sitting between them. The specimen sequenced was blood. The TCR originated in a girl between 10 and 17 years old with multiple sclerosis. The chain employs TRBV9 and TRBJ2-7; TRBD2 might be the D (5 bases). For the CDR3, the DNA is TGTGCCAGCAGCGTAGGGGCAGCGGTCTACGAGCAGTACTTC. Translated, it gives CASSVGAAVYEQYF.